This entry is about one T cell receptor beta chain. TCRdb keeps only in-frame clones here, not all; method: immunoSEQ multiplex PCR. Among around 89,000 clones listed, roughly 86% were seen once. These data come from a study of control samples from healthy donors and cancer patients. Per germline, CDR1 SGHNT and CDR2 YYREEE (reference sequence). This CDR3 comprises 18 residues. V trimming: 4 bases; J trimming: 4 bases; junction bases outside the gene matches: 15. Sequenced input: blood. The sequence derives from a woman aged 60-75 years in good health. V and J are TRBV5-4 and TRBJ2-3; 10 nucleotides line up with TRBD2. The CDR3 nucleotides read TGTGCCAGCAGCGATTTAGCGGGGGGAGCCTACCGTCCAGATACGCAGTATTTT. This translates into CASSDLAGGAYRPDTQYF.